The 17 T cell receptor beta chains below all came from one sample that was sequenced in a study of cytomegalovirus exposure and HLA in healthy donors (dated by TCRdb to the late 2010s). The protocol used for the library was the immunoSEQ multiplex PCR assay. A mixture of 60 forward primers for TCR Vbeta segments and 13 reverse primers for TCR Jbeta segments was used in the multiplex PCR. In TCRdb, the immuneACCESS table is reduced to in-frame sequences with V and J assigned. These tables do not hold every clone; where another copy was compared, an unresolved V gene accounts for under half, and the others remain unexplained. Counted in this sample were approximately 120,000 clones; roughly 80% of them appeared once. The ten largest account for about 9.2% of the sample. The sequencing sample was made of PBMCs. The receptors shown here come from a man aged 30 to 39 in good health and CMV-seropositive.

The V and J genes are TRBV10-3 and TRBJ1-2; D perhaps matches TRBD1 (5 bases). Per the germline V gene, CDR1 is ENHRY and CDR2 is SYGVKD. The CDR3 runs 12 residues. The V end was cut by 3 bases, the J end by 8 bases, with 10 bases between. DNA of the CDR3: TGTGCCATCAGTGAATCAACAGGAGGCTACACCTTC. This codes for CAISESTGGYTF.

V usage is TRBV5-1 and J usage is TRBJ2-7; D might be TRBD2 (6 bases). CDR3 length: 16 residues. Germline V gives CDR1 SGHRS, CDR2 YFSETQ. V was clipped by 4 bases and J by 7 bases, with 24 bases between them. Written as DNA, the CDR3 is TGCGCCAGCAGCCCCTCCGGGACTTGGGGCCAAGGGGAGCAGTACTTC. Translation: CASSPSGTWGQGEQYF. Filled out from reference TRBV5-1 and TRBJ2-7, the complete variable domain reads KAGVTQTPRYLIKTRGQQVTLSCSPISGHRSVSWYQQTPGQGLQFLFEYFSETQRNKGNFPGRFSGRQFSNSRSEMNVSTLELGDSALYLCASSPSGTWGQGEQYFGPGTRLTVT.

The chain is built from TRBV28 and TRBJ1-2, with 9 bases fitting TRBD1. Germline trimming cut 2 bases from V and 8 bases from J; bases unmatched to any gene: 9. Germline loops: CDR1 MDHEN, CDR2 SYDVKM. The length of the CDR3 is 15 residues. The CDR3 loop reads CASSLNPATGGGYTF. The CDR3, as DNA: TGTGCCAGCAGTTTAAATCCGGCGACAGGGGGGGGCTACACCTTC.

The gene calls are TRBV10-1 and TRBJ1-2; D remains unclear. Per germline, CDR1 WNHNN and CDR2 SYGVQD (reference sequence). The V end lost 3 bases, the J end lost 2 bases, and 7 bases lay between the germline ends. The CDR3 has 13 residues. The CDR3 loop reads CASSDIPNYGYTF. CDR3 coding DNA: TGCGCCAGCAGTGATATCCCCAACTATGGCTACACCTTC.

This chain connects TRBV18 to TRBJ1-1; 10 bases agree with TRBD1. V trimming: 5 bases; J trimming: 1 base; junction bases outside the gene matches: 16. Germline loops: CDR1 KGHSH, CDR2 LQKENI. CDR3 length: 19 residues. CDR3 in amino acids: CASSSTPRQGARGNTEAFF. In nucleotides, the CDR3 is TGTGCCAGCTCATCGACCCCAAGACAGGGGGCTAGGGGGAACACTGAAGCTTTCTTT.

This clone was recorded a few times. The rearrangement links TRBV6-1 to TRBJ1-2, with 8 nucleotides matching TRBD1. Per germline, CDR1 MNHNS and CDR2 SASEGT. Trimming took 6 bases from V and 7 from J; bases not matched to a gene: 4. The CDR3 runs to 12 residues. CDR3 sequence reads: CASRTGAGGYTF. CDR3 DNA: TGTGCCAGCAGGACAGGGGCGGGTGGCTACACCTTC.

The rearrangement joins TRBV2 to TRBJ2-7; 11 bases align to TRBD2. Germline V gene sequence: CDR1 SNHLY, CDR2 FYNNEI. V trimming: 2 bases; J trimming: 5 bases; junction bases outside the gene matches: 14. The CDR3 totals 18 residues. The CDR3 is CASSERKTLAGGRDEQYF. The CDR3 nucleotides are TGTGCCAGCAGTGAAAGGAAGACTCTAGCGGGGGGCAGGGACGAGCAGTACTTC.

The V and J genes are TRBV14 and TRBJ2-1, with 9 bases identical to TRBD1. This CDR3 has 15 amino acids. Germline CDR1 SGHDN, CDR2 FVKESK. V lost 0 bases, J lost 6 bases, and 3 bases stayed unmatched. This CDR3 is CASSQEEDRGNEQFF. The CDR3 bases are TGTGCCAGCAGCCAAGAAGAGGACAGGGGCAATGAGCAGTTCTTC.

This clone was observed a few times. The V gene is TRBV5-5, the J gene TRBJ1-5; 9 bases align to TRBD1. V dropped 2 bases and J dropped 1; count of bases not matched to a gene: 7. The CDR3 sequence is 17 residues long. From germline, CDR1 is SGHKS and CDR2 YYEKEE (reference sequence). CDR3 loop: CASSFYKTGGSNQPQHF. CDR3 DNA: TGTGCCAGCAGCTTCTATAAGACAGGGGGGAGCAATCAGCCCCAGCATTTT. The full variable domain, in which reference TRBV5-5 and TRBJ1-5 provide the parts outside the CDR3, is DAGVTQSPTHLIKTRGQQVTLRCSPISGHKSVSWYQQVLGQGPQFIFQYYEKEERGRGNFPDRFSARQFPNYSSELNVNALLLGDSALYLCASSFYKTGGSNQPQHFGDGTRLSIL.

The V and J genes are TRBV10-2 and TRBJ2-7; TRBD1 matches at 7 bases. The germline CDR1 and CDR2 sequences are WSHSY and SAAADI. The CDR3 is 12 residues long. The J segment lost 6 bases and the V segment lost 5 bases, leaving 4 bases of the junction unmatched. DNA of the CDR3: TGCGCCAGCAGTTGGACAGGTGGCGAGCAGTACTTC. Its translation: CASSWTGGEQYF.

V and J are TRBV5-6 and TRBJ2-3, with a weak D call TRBD2 (7 bases). V lost 3 bases to trimming and J lost 5 bases, with 16 bases between them. CDR3 size: 15 residues. Germline CDR1 and CDR2: SGHDT and YYEEEE. For the CDR3, the DNA is TGTGCCAGCAGCTCTGGGGGGGGGCGCGTAGATACGCAGTATTTT. This encodes CASSSGGGRVDTQYF.

This chain connects TRBV5-1 to TRBJ2-5; TRBD1 aligns across 8 bases. The CDR3 runs to 15 residues. Trimming cost V 4 bases and J 2 bases; bases outside gene matches: 7. Germline V lookup: CDR1 SGHRS, CDR2 YFSETQ. The CDR3: CASSPRGRTQETQYF. The CDR3 coding sequence is TGCGCCAGCAGCCCCAGGGGGCGAACACAAGAGACCCAGTACTTC.

The chain uses TRBV6-1 and TRBJ1-2; possible D gene TRBD1, 6 bases. Trimming pared 6 bases from V and 2 bases from J, leaving 16 bases between. This CDR3 comprises 15 residues. Germline CDR1 MNHNS, CDR2 SASEGT. As DNA, the CDR3 is TGTGCCAGCAGGGGCCGGACAGACCTAAACTATGGCTACACCTTC. It is translated as CASRGRTDLNYGYTF.

This rearrangement joins TRBV30 to TRBJ2-7, with a weak D call TRBD1 (6 bases). There are 13 residues in the CDR3. Germline V CDR1 and CDR2: GTSNPN, SVGIG (reference sequence). V was cut by 2 bases and J by 3 bases, with 11 bases left in between. The CDR3 DNA follows: TGTGCCTGGAGTAGTGGACAGATCTACGAGCAGTACTTC. Translated, it gives CAWSSGQIYEQYF.

In DNA, the CDR3 is TGTGCCAGCAGCTTGGGTGGGCCCGCCTATGGCTACACCTTC. Translating gives CASSLGGPAYGYTF. This chain joins TRBV5-4 and TRBJ1-2; D is unclear. The CDR3 has 14 amino acids. Trimming took 0 bases from V and 4 from J, leaving 10 bases between them. Germline V gene sequence: CDR1 SGHNT, CDR2 YYREEE (reference sequence).

The V and J genes are TRBV19 and TRBJ2-2; D possibly corresponds to TRBD1 (6 bases). Germline lookup yields CDR1 LNHDA and CDR2 SQIVND (reference sequence). V was clipped by 1 base and J by 4 bases, with 16 bases between them. This CDR3 has 17 residues. CDR3 sequence reads: CASSIVVVTGFTGELFF. CDR3 sequence (DNA): TGTGCCAGTAGTATAGTAGTCGTGACAGGCTTCACCGGGGAGCTGTTTTTT.

V usage is TRBV28 and J usage is TRBJ1-5; unclear D gene. The CDR3 is 12 residues long. The germline V gene encodes CDR1 MDHEN and CDR2 SYDVKM. The V and J ends lost 4 bases and 4 bases respectively, with 5 bases between them. The CDR3 loop reads CASSSGNQPQHF. CDR3 coding DNA: TGTGCCAGCAGTTCCGGTAATCAGCCCCAGCATTTT.